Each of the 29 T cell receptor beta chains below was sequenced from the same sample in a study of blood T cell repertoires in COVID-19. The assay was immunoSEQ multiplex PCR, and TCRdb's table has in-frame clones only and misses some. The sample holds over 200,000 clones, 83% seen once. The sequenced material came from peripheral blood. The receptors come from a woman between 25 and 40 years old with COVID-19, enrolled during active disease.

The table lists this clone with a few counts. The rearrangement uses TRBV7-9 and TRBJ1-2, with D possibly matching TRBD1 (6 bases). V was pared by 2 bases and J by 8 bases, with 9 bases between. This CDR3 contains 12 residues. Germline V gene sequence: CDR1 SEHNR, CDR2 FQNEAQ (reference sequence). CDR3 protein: CASSLKGDGYTF. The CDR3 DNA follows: TGTGCCAGCAGCTTAAAGGGGGACGGCTACACCTTC.

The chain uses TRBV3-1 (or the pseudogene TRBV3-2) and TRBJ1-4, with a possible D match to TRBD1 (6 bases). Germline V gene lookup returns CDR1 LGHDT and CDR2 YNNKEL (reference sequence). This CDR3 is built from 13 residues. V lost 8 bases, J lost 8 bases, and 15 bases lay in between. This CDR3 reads CASSRGRGEKLFF. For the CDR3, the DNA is TGTGCCAGCTCCAGGGGCCGTGGGGAAAAACTGTTTTTT.

DNA of the CDR3: TGTGCCAGCAGCTTAACGGGGGACCCTGCCCACGAGCAGTACTTC. It translates to CASSLTGDPAHEQYF. The chain joins TRBV7-2 to TRBJ2-7; D is possibly TRBD2 (6 bases). The CDR3 runs 15 residues. CDR1 SGHTA and CDR2 FQGNSA come from the germline V gene. V was clipped by 2 bases and J by 5 bases, with 16 bases between them.

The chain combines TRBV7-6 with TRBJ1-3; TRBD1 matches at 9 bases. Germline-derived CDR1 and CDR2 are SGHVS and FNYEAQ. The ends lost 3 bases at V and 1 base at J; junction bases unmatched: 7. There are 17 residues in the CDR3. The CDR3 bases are TGTGCCAGCAGCTTTAAACCCGGGACAGGGTCTGGAAACACCATATATTTT. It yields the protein CASSFKPGTGSGNTIYF.

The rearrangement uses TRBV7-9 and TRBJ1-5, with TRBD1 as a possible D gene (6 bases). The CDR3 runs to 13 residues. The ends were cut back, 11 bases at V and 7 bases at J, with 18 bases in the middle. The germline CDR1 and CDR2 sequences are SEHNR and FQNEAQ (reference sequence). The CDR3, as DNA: TGTGCCGGGGAGGGGGAATTAGGACAGCCCCAGCATTTT. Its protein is CAGEGELGQPQHF. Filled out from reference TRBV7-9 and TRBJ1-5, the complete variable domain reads DTGVSQNPRHKITKRGQNVTFRCDPISEHNRLYWYRQTLGQGPEFLTYFQNEAQLEKSRLLSDRFSAERPKGSFSTLEIQRTEQGDSAMYLCAGEGELGQPQHFGDGTRLSIL.

In nucleotides, the CDR3 is TGTGCCAGCAGCTTAGGCCGGACTAGTAGGGTGGAGACCCAGTACTTC. Protein product: CASSLGRTSRVETQYF. This rearrangement joins TRBV13 to TRBJ2-5, with 7 nucleotides matching TRBD2. Germline lookup yields CDR1 PRHDT and CDR2 FYEKMQ (reference sequence). Trimming removed 0 bases from V and 5 bases from J; junction bases left unmatched: 9. This CDR3 has 16 residues.

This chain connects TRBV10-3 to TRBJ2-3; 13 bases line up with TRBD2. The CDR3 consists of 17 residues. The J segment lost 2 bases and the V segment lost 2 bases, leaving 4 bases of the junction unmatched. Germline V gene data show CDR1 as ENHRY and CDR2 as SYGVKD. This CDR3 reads CAISEPLAGGSTDTQYF. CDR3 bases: TGTGCCATCAGTGAGCCACTAGCGGGGGGGTCCACAGATACGCAGTATTTT.

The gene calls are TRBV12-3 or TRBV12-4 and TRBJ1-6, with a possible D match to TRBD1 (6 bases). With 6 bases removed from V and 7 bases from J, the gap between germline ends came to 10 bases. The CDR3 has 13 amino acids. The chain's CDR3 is CASSYQGNSPLHF. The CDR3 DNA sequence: TGTGCCAGCAGCTACCAGGGGAATTCACCCCTCCACTTT.

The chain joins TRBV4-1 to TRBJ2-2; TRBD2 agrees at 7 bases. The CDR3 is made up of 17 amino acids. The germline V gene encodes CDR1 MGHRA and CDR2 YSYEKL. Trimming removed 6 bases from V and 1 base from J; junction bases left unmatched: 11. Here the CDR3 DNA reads TGCGCCAGCAGACAGAGTGGGGCTAGCGGGAACACCGGGGAGCTGTTTTTT. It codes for CASRQSGASGNTGELFF.

The CDR3: CASRSSGNEKLFF. The CDR3 coding sequence is TGTGCCAGCAGGTCATCAGGGAATGAAAAACTGTTTTTT. This sequence joins TRBV27 and TRBJ1-4, with D tentatively TRBD1 (5 bases). Per the germline V gene, CDR1 is MNHEY and CDR2 is SMNVEV (reference sequence). CDR3 length: 13 amino acids. V was pared by 6 bases and J by 5 bases, with 10 bases between.

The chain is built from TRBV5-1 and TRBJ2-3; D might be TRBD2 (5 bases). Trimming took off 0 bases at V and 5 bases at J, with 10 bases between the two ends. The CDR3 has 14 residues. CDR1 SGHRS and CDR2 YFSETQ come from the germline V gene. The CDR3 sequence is CASSLAVGVDTQYF. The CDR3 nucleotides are TGCGCCAGCAGCTTGGCCGTCGGGGTAGATACGCAGTATTTT.

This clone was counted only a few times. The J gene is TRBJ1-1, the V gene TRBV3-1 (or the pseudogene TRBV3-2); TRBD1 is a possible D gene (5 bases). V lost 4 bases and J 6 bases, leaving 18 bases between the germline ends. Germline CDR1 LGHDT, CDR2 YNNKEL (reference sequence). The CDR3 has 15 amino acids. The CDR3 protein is CASSRETVQGSEAFF. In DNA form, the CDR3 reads TGTGCCAGCAGCCGCGAGACAGTTCAGGGTTCTGAAGCTTTCTTT.

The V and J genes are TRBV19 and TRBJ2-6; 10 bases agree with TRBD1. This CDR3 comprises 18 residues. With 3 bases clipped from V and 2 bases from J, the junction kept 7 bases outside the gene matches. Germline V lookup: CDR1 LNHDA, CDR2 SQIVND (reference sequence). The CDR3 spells CASSMTGGAGTGANVLTF. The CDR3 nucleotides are TGTGCCAGTAGTATGACAGGGGGCGCAGGAACTGGGGCCAACGTCCTGACTTTC.

The CDR3 DNA follows: TGTGCCAGCAGGAAACTAGCGGCCCAAGAGACCCAGTACTTC. This gives the protein CASRKLAAQETQYF. This chain links TRBV2 with TRBJ2-5; 8 bases fit TRBD2. The germline V gene encodes CDR1 SNHLY and CDR2 FYNNEI. This CDR3 has 14 amino acids. The V segment lost 6 bases and the J segment 1 base; nucleotides outside the gene matches: 4.

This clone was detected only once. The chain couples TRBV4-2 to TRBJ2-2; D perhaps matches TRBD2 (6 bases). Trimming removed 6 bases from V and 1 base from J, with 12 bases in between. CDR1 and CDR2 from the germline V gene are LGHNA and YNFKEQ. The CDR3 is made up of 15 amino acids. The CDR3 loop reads CASRPGLQNTGELFF. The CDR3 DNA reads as TGTGCCAGCAGACCGGGACTTCAGAACACCGGGGAGCTGTTTTTT.

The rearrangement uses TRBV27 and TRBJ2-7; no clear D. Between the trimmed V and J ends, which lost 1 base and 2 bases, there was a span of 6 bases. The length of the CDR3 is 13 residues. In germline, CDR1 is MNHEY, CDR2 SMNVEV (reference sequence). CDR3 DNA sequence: TGTGCCAGCAGTTTATACACCACCTACGAGCAGTACTTC. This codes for CASSLYTTYEQYF.

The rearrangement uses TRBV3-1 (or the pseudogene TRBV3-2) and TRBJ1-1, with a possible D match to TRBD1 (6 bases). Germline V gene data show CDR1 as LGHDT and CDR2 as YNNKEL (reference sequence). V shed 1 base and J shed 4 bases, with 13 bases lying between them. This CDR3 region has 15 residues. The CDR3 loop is CASSQARGLVTEAFF. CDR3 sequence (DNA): TGTGCCAGCAGCCAAGCCAGGGGATTGGTCACTGAAGCTTTCTTT.

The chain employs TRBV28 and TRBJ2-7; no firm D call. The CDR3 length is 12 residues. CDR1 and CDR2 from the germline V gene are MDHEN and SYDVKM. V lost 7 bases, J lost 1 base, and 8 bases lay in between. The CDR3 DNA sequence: TGTGCCAGCACGGCAGGTTCCTACGAGCAGTACTTC. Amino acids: CASTAGSYEQYF. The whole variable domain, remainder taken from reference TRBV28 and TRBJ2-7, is DVKVTQSSRYLVKRTGEKVFLECVQDMDHENMFWYRQDPGLGLRLIYFSYDVKMKEKGDIPEGYSVSREKKERFSLILESASTNQTSMYLCASTAGSYEQYFGPGTRLTVT.

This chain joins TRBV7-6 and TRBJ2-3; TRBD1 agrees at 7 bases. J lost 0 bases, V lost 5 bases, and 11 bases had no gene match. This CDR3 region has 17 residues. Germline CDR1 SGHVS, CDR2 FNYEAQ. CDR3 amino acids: CASSDPGWDSSTDTQYF. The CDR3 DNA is TGTGCCAGCAGCGATCCTGGCTGGGACAGCAGCACAGATACGCAGTATTTT.

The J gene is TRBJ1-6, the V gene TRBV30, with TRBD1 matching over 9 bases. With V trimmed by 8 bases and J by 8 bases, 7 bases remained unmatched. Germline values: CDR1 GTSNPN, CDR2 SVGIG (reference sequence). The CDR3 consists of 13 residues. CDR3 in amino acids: CARKDRGDSPLHF. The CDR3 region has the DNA TGTGCCCGGAAAGACAGGGGGGATTCACCCCTCCACTTT.

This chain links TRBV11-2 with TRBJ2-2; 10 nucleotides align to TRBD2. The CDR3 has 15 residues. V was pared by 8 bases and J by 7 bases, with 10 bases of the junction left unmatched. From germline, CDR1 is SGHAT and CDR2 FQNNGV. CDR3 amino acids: CASSQAGGPGGELFF. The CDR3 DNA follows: TGTGCCAGCTCACAAGCGGGAGGGCCAGGCGGGGAGCTGTTTTTT.

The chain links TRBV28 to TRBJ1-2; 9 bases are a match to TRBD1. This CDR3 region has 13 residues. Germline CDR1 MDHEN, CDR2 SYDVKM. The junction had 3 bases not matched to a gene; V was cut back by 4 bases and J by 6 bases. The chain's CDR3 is CASSSGQGNGYTF. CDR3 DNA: TGTGCCAGCAGTTCTGGACAGGGGAATGGCTACACCTTC.

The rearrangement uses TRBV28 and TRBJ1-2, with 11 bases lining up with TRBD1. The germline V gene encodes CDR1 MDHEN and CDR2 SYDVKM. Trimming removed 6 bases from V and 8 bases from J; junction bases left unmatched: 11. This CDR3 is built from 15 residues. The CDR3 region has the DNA TGTGCCAGCAGGAAACTCGGACAGGGGGCGCAGGGCTACACCTTC. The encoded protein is CASRKLGQGAQGYTF.

The CDR3 here is CASNPWGFNQPQHF. CDR3 DNA: TGTGCCAGCAACCCCTGGGGCTTCAATCAGCCCCAGCATTTT. The genes are TRBV6-2 or TRBV6-3 and TRBJ1-5, with a possible D match to TRBD1 (5 bases). The germline V and J ends were trimmed by 7 bases and 3 bases, with 13 bases remaining between them. In germline, CDR1 is MNHEY, CDR2 SVGEGT. This CDR3 has 14 residues.

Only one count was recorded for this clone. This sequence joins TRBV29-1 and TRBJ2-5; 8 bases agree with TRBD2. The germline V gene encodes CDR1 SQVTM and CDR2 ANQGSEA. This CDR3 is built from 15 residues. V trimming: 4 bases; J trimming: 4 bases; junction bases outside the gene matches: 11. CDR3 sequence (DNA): TGCAGCGTTGTTCCCAATCGGGGGGGAGCAGAGACCCAGTACTTC. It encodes CSVVPNRGGAETQYF.

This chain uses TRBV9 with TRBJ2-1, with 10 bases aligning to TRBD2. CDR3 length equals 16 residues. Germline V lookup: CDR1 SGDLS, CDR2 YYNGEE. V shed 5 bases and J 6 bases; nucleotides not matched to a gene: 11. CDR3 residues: CASSLGTGTSANEQFF. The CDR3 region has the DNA TGTGCCAGCAGTTTGGGGACCGGGACTAGCGCCAATGAGCAGTTCTTC.

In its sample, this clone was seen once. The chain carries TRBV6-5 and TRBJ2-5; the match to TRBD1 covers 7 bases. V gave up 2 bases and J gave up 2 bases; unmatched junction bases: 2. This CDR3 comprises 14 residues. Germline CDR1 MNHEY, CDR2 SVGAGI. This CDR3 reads CASSYARGQETQYF. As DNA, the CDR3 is TGTGCCAGCAGTTACGCCAGGGGGCAAGAGACCCAGTACTTC.

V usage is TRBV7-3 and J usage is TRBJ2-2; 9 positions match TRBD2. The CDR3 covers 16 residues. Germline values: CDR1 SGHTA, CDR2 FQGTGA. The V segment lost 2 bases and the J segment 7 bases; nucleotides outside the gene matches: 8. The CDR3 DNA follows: TGTGCCAGCAGCTTAGAAAGCGGGGGGCCCCACGGGGAGCTGTTTTTT. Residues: CASSLESGGPHGELFF.

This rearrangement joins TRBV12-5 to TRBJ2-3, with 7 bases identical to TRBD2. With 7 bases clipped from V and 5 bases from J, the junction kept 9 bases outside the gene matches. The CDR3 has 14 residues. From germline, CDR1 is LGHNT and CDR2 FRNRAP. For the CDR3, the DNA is TGTGCTAGTGTTCTGTCTGGGGGGGGAGATACGCAGTATTTT. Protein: CASVLSGGGDTQYF.